This T cell receptor (beta chain) was found in a study of cytomegalovirus exposure and HLA in healthy donors. At the level of the study: About 80 million unique TCRs from HLA-typed donors were held in an early data release.

CDR1 SNHLY and CDR2 FYNNEI come from the germline V gene. This CDR3 has 13 amino acids. V gave up 4 bases and J gave up 2 bases, with 6 bases separating them. Healthy donors of bone marrow made up the group. The study ran its PCR with 60 Vbeta and 13 Jbeta primers. TCRdb's copy holds only in-frame clones and misses some; the assay was immunoSEQ multiplex PCR. The sample contains 110,000 to 150,000 clones, under 80% of which appear only once. This clone showed up just a few times. The rearrangement links TRBV2 to TRBJ1-5; D remains ambiguous. The sample consisted of PBMCs. The receptor comes from a man aged 18 to 35 in good health and CMV-seropositive. CDR3 protein: CASSGAGNQPQHF. In nucleotides, the CDR3 is TGTGCCAGCAGTGGGGCAGGCAATCAGCCCCAGCATTTT.